The 19 T cell receptor beta chains reported below all come from one sample, sequenced in a study of T cells in women clearing cervical HPV infection. Produced via immunoSEQ multiplex PCR; TCRdb's table is partial and in-frame only. This table holds tens of thousands of clones. The sequenced material came from blood buffy coat. These receptors were obtained from a woman between 18 and 69 years old with a cervical HPV16 infection that either progressed to CIN3+ or cleared (not recorded which).

Remarks on this clone: The read ends 3 residues before the CDR3 terminus; that terminus is restored from the germline J gene. V gene TRBV4-1 combines with J gene TRBJ2-7; TRBD2 matches at 7 bases. The germline gives CDR1 MGHRA, CDR2 YSYEKL. The CDR3 totals 15 residues. The junction had 11 bases not matched to a gene; V was cut back by 4 bases and J by 5 bases. The CDR3 spells CASSPSGWGGDEQYF. The DNA read from the CDR3 is TGCGCCAGCAGCCCCAGCGGGTGGGGGGGGGACGAG.

A remark on this clone: From the germline J gene comes the end of the CDR3, since the read stops 3 residues before it. The rearrangement uses TRBV7-2 and TRBJ2-1, with D unclear. The CDR3 loop spans 14 amino acids. The V and J ends lost 3 bases and 2 bases respectively, with 8 bases between them. Germline CDR1 reads SGHTA; CDR2 reads FQGNSA. CDR3 bases read: TGTGCCAGCAGCTTGGCGGTCGCCTACAATGAG. It specifies CASSLAVAYNE. The complete CDR3 reads CASSLAVAYNEQFF.

The CDR3 region is CASRRQGVTEQNTEAFF. CDR3 DNA, as far as it was read: TGTGCCAGTAGACGTCAGGGGGTTACGGAACAGAACACTGAA. The chain couples TRBV19 to TRBJ1-1; 7 positions match TRBD1. Read sequence stops 3 residues before the CDR3 end, and the germline J gene provides the missing end. Germline trimming cut 6 bases from V and 1 base from J; bases unmatched to any gene: 14. Looked up from germline, CDR1 is LNHDA and CDR2 is SQIVND (reference sequence). The CDR3 totals 17 residues.

With regard to this clone: The CDR3 goes on 3 residues after the read ends, and that part is filled in from the germline J gene. This chain links TRBV19 with TRBJ2-7; weak D call: TRBD1 (5 bases). Germline values: CDR1 LNHDA, CDR2 SQIVND (reference sequence). The CDR3 runs to 12 residues. V was shortened by 5 bases and J by 5 bases, with 10 bases between the two germline ends. The DNA read from the CDR3 is TGTGCCAGTAGTGCGCAGGGTGACGAG. Residues: CASSAQGDE. The full CDR3 reads CASSAQGDEQYF.

Worth noting for this clone: The read ends 3 residues shy of where the CDR3 ends; the end is completed using the germline J gene. V and J are TRBV6-1 and TRBJ1-6; D is perhaps TRBD1 (6 bases). CDR3 size: 13 residues. V shed 3 bases and J shed 11 bases, with 11 bases lying between them. Germline CDR1 is MNHNS and CDR2 is SASEGT. CDR3 DNA, as far as it was read: TGTGCCAGCAGTGACACCACAGGGACACCC. The encoded protein is CASSDTTGTP. The full CDR3 reads CASSDTTGTPLHF.

A note on this clone: The CDR3 end is not reached by the read, which stops 3 residues before it; the germline J gene fills it in. The J gene is TRBJ2-1, the V gene TRBV2, with 9 bases matching TRBD1. The CDR3 sequence is 15 residues long. Unmatched junction bases numbered 10, after V lost 8 bases and J lost 5 bases. Per the germline V gene, CDR1 is SNHLY and CDR2 is FYNNEI. CDR3: CASGKPGQGDNEQFF. The covered CDR3 bases are TGTGCCAGCGGTAAACCGGGACAGGGAGACAATGAG.

In the case of this clone: The read ends 3 residues early relative to the CDR3; the germline J gene fills the gap. The V gene is TRBV19, the J gene TRBJ2-1, with 8 bases that match TRBD2. Germline values: CDR1 LNHDA, CDR2 SQIVND (reference sequence). The CDR3 is 15 amino acids. The V gene end was trimmed by 4 bases and the J gene end by 9 bases; junction bases not matched to a gene: 11. The CDR3 here is CASSTSGERGIEQFF. The covered CDR3 bases are TGTGCCAGTAGTACTTCCGGCGAGCGGGGGATTGAG.

To note about this clone: The read terminates 3 residues ahead of where the CDR3 ends, so the germline J gene completes it. The chain has TRBV6-1 and TRBJ1-2, with a weak D call TRBD1 (6 bases). Germline V gives CDR1 MNHNS, CDR2 SASEGT. CDR3 length: 13 residues. The sequenced CDR3 bases are TGTGCCAGCAGTGAAGGAGAGACAGGCGGC. This codes for CASSEGETGG. The whole CDR3 is CASSEGETGGYTF.

Of note for this clone: Read sequence stops 3 residues before the CDR3 end, and the germline J gene provides the missing end. The chain joins TRBV5-1 to TRBJ1-2; D is unresolved. The CDR3 runs 14 residues. The V and J ends lost 3 bases and 4 bases respectively, with 13 bases between them. In germline, CDR1 is SGHRS, CDR2 YFSETQ. The sequenced CDR3 bases are TGCGCCAGCAGCTCCGATCAGGCAGCCTATGGC. The encoded protein is CASSSDQAAYG. The CDR3 reads in full as CASSSDQAAYGYTF.

Turning to this clone: The read finishes 3 residues shy of the CDR3 end, and the germline J gene is used to complete it. This sequence joins TRBV20-1 and TRBJ1-2; D is unclear. The CDR3 covers 13 residues. Germline V CDR1 and CDR2: DFQATT, SNEGSKA (reference sequence). Trimming took off 4 bases at V and 1 base at J, with 10 bases between the two ends. This chain's CDR3 is CSAMVGGNYGYTF. The CDR3 DNA, read in part, is TGCAGTGCTATGGTAGGCGGTAACTATGGC.

On this clone: The CDR3 end falls 3 residues outside the read, so it is completed with the germline J gene. The chain employs TRBV2 and TRBJ1-5; D possibly corresponds to TRBD1 (5 bases). The CDR3 runs 14 residues. Germline V gene lookup returns CDR1 SNHLY and CDR2 FYNNEI. V lost 8 bases to trimming and J lost 4 bases, with 15 bases between them. The CDR3 is CASSSDSQNQPQHF. The sequenced part of the CDR3 DNA is TGTGCCAGCTCCTCCGACAGTCAGAATCAGCCC. The variable domain in full, completed from reference TRBV2 and TRBJ1-5, reads EPEVTQTPSHQVTQMGQEVILRCVPISNHLYFYWYRQILGQKVEFLVSFYNNEISEKSEIFDDQFSVERPDGSNFTLKIRSTKLEDSAMYFCASSSDSQNQPQHFGDGTRLSIL.

About this clone itself: Coverage ceases 3 residues before the CDR3 finishes, and the germline J gene fills in the end. V is TRBV28 and J is TRBJ1-5; TRBD1 is a possible D gene (5 bases). The CDR3 spans 15 residues. V shed 5 bases and J shed 1 base, with 12 bases lying between them. From germline, CDR1 is MDHEN and CDR2 SYDVKM. The CDR3: CASSEQVESNQPQHF. Partial CDR3 DNA: TGTGCCAGCAGTGAACAGGTGGAAAGCAATCAGCCC.

With respect to this clone: The read gets to within 3 residues of the CDR3 end, and the germline J gene fills in the rest. The chain employs TRBV7-6 and TRBJ2-3; maybe TRBD2 (5 bases). V lost 5 bases to trimming and J lost 6 bases, with 18 bases between them. The CDR3 covers 15 residues. The germline V gene encodes CDR1 SGHVS and CDR2 FNYEAQ. The CDR3 sequence is CASSAMDFKADTQYF. Incomplete CDR3 DNA: TGTGCCAGCAGCGCCATGGACTTTAAGGCGGATACG.

Comments on this clone: The read comes to an end 3 residues before the CDR3 does, leaving the germline J gene to fill in the end. This rearrangement joins TRBV19 to TRBJ2-2, with D possibly TRBD1 on 6 matching bases. Germline lookup yields CDR1 LNHDA and CDR2 SQIVND (reference sequence). The CDR3 is 15 residues long. Trimming took off 7 bases at V and 0 bases at J, with 12 bases between the two ends. The CDR3 sequence is CASIPGHSNTGELFF. CDR3 bases read: TGTGCCAGTATTCCGGGACACTCGAACACCGGGGAG.

About this clone itself: With the read ending 3 residues before the CDR3 end, the germline J gene is used to fill in that end. V gene TRBV24-1 combines with J gene TRBJ2-3; 7 positions agree with TRBD1. Germline V gene sequence: CDR1 KGHDR, CDR2 SFDVKD. The CDR3 is made up of 15 amino acids. V lost 2 bases, J lost 3 bases, and 4 bases stayed unmatched. The CDR3 bases that were read are TGTGCCACCAGTGATTCGGGACAGCCTACAGATACG. Residues: CATSDSGQPTDT. The full CDR3 sequence reads CATSDSGQPTDTQYF.

Worth noting for this clone: The read gets to within 3 residues of the CDR3 end, and the germline J gene fills in the rest. The V call is TRBV28, the J call TRBJ1-4; D remains unclear. This CDR3 is 14 amino acids long. The germline V gene encodes CDR1 MDHEN and CDR2 SYDVKM. Trimming left V 7 bases short and J 8 bases short, with 17 bases between. The sequenced CDR3 bases are TGTGCCAGCACCTTTGGAGGGTTTCAGGAAAAA. As protein: CASTFGGFQEK. The full CDR3 reads CASTFGGFQEKLFF.

Notes on this clone: The CDR3 end is not reached by the read, which stops 3 residues before it; the germline J gene fills it in. V gene TRBV19 combines with J gene TRBJ1-2; possibly TRBD1 for D (5 bases). Germline values: CDR1 LNHDA, CDR2 SQIVND (reference sequence). There are 14 residues in the CDR3. CDR3 residues: CASSPRDVFARYTF. The sequenced part of the CDR3 DNA is TGTGCCAGTAGTCCCAGGGATGTATTCGCCCGC.

As for this clone: The CDR3 end lies 3 residues beyond the end of the read and is filled in from the germline J gene. The chain uses TRBV7-2 and TRBJ1-3, with D possibly TRBD1 on 5 matching bases. The CDR3 has 15 amino acids. Trimming removed 5 bases at V and 3 bases at J, with 14 bases between. The germline CDR1 and CDR2 sequences are SGHTA and FQGNSA. CDR3 sequence: CASSNVGGLGNTIYF. Incomplete CDR3 DNA: TGTGCCAGCAGCAACGTCGGGGGACTTGGAAACACC.

Concerning this clone: The DNA ends 3 residues before the CDR3 does, and the rest of the CDR3 is filled in from the germline J gene. The chain is built from TRBV7-2 and TRBJ2-3; 8 bases match TRBD1. V shed 5 bases and J 6 bases; nucleotides not matched to a gene: 7. Germline lookup yields CDR1 SGHTA and CDR2 FQGNSA. The CDR3 is made up of 14 amino acids. Incomplete CDR3 DNA: TGTGCCAGCAGCCTCCGTCAGGGGGCGGATACG. Translation: CASSLRQGADT. The whole CDR3 protein reads CASSLRQGADTQYF.